Sequencing of this T cell receptor (beta chain) was carried out in a study of T cell repertoires in cytomegalovirus infection. Study-wide context: CMV epitopes, recently identified HLA-C-restricted and well-studied HLA-B-restricted, were used. Carrying CMV and the relevant HLA type showed in public TCR beta signatures.

TCRdb reprocessed the reads with MiXCR, giving one entry per CDR3 protein. The sample has fewer than 900,000 distinct CDR3 sequences; 25% to 35% are singletons. The V segment lost 1 base and the J segment 4 bases; nucleotides outside the gene matches: 5. From germline, CDR1 is SGHTA and CDR2 FQGNSA. CDR3 length: 15 residues. Comments on this clonotype: Its specificity is not known.

The source is a human donor in good health (CMV status not recorded). Some clones in this sample may be carry-over from other donors' samples. This specimen was cultured CD8+ T cells from PBMCs, taken from culture after CMV antigen stimulation. The J gene is TRBJ2-7, the V gene TRBV7-2, with 9 bases that match TRBD1. DNA for the CDR3: TGTGCCAGCAGCTTAGGGGGGACAGGGTGGTACGAGCAGTACTTC. Translation gives CASSLGGTGWYEQYF.